These 2 T cell receptor beta chains originate from one sample sequenced in a study of CD4+ T cells in melanoma. Method: immunoSEQ multiplex PCR; TCRdb's copy keeps in-frame clones and lacks some. The data show 20,000 or so clones, with about 84% seen just once and 5.4% held by the top ten. Material for sequencing was cells from a culture (not recorded whether cultured in vitro). These receptors came from a human donor with melanoma.

This chain links TRBV4-1 with TRBJ2-1; 16 bases fit TRBD2. Germline-derived CDR1 and CDR2 are MGHRA and YSYEKL. The CDR3 runs 18 residues. The V gene end was trimmed by 4 bases and the J gene end by 1 base; junction bases not matched to a gene: 4. In DNA form, the CDR3 reads TGCGCCAGCAGCCGGGGACTAGCGGGGGGGGTTTCCTACAATGAGCAGTTCTTC. This gives the protein CASSRGLAGGVSYNEQFF.

This clone was seen once. The chain joins TRBV30 to TRBJ2-1, with TRBD2 matching over 7 bases. With 2 bases clipped from V and 7 bases from J, the junction kept 8 bases outside the gene matches. The germline gives CDR1 GTSNPN, CDR2 SVGIG (reference sequence). The CDR3 sequence is 14 residues long. CDR3 sequence: CAWSPGGGWNEQFF. CDR3 DNA: TGTGCCTGGAGTCCGGGCGGGGGATGGAATGAGCAGTTCTTC.